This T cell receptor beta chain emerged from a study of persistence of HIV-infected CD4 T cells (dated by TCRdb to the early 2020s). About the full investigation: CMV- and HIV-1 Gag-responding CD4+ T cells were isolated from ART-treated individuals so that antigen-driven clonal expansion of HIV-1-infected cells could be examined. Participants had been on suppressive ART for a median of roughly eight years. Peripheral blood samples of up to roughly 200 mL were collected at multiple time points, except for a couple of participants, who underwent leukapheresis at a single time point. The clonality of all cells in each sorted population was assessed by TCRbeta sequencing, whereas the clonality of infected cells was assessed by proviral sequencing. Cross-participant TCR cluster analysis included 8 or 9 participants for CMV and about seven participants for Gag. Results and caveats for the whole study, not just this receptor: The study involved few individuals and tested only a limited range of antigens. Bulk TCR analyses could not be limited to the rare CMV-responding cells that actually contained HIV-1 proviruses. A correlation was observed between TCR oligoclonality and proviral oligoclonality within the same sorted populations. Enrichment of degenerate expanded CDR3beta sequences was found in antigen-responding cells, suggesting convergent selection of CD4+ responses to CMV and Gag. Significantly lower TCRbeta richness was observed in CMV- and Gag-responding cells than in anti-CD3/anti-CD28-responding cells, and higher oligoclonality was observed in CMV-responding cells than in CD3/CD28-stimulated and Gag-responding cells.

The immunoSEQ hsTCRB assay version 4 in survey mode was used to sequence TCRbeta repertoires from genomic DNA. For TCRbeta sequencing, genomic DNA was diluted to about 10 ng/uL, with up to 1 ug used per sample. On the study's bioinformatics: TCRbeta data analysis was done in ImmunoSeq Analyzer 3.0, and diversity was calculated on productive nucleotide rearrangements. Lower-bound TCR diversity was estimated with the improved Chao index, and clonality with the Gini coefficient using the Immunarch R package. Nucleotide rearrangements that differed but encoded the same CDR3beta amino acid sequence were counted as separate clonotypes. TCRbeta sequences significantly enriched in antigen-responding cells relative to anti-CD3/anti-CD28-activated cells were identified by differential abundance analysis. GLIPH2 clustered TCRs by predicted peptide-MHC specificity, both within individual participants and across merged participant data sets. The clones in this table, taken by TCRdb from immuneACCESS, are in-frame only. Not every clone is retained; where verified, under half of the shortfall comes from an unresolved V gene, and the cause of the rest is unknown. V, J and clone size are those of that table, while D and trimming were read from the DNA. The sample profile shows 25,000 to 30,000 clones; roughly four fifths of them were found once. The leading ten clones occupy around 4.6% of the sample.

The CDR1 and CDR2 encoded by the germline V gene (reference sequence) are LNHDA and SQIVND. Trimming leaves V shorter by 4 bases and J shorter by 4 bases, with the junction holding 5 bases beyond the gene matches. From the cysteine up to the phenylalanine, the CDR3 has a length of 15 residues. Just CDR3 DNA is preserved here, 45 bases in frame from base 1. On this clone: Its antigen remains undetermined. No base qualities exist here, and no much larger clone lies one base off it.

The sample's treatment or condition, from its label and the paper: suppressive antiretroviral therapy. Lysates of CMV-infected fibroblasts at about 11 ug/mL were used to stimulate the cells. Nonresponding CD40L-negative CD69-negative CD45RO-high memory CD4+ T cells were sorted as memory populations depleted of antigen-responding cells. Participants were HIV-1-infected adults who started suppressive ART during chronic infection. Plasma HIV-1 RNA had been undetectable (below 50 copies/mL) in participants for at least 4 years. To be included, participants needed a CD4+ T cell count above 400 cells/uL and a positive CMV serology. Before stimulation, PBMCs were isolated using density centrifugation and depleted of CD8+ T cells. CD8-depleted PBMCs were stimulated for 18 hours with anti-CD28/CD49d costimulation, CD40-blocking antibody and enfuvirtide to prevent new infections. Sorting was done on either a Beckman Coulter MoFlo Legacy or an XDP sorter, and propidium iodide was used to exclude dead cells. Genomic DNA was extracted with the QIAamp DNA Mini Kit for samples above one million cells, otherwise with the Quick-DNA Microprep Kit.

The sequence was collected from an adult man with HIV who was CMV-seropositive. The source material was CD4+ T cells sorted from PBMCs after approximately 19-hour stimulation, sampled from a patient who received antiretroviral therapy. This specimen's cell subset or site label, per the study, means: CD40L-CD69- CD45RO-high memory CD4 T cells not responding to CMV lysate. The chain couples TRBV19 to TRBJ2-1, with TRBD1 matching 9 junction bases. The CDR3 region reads CASSTDRGGYNEQFF. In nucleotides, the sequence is TGTGCCAGTAGTACGGACAGGGGTGGATACAATGAGCAGTTCTTC.